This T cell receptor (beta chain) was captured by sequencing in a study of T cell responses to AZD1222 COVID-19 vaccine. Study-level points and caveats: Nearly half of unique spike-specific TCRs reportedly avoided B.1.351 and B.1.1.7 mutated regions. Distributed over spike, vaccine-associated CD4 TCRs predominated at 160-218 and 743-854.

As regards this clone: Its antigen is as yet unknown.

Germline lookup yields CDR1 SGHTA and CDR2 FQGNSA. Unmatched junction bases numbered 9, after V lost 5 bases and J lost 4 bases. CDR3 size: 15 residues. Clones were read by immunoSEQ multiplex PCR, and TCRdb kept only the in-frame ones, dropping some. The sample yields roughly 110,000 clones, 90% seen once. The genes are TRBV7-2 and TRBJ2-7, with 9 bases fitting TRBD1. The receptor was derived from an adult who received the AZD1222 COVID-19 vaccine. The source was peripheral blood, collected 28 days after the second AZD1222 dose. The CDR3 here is CASSPYGTGTYEQYF. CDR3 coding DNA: TGTGCCAGCAGCCCTTACGGGACAGGGACATACGAGCAGTACTTC.